Detailed here is one TCR beta chain. The CDR3 loop spans 14 amino acids. Germline V gene sequence: CDR1 MNHEY, CDR2 SVGAGI. V shed 0 bases and J shed 4 bases, with 8 bases lying between them. This sample stems from a study of blood T cell repertoires in COVID-19. About the study: Samples representing acute and convalescent COVID-19 were sourced from the United States, Italy and Spain. Nucleic acid was either cDNA or gDNA, and it came from T cells, B-cell-depleted T cells, or PBMCs.

Methods used by the authors: Counts of nucleated cells, estimated from reference gene primer amplification, were obtained. TCRdb keeps only in-frame clones here, not all; method: immunoSEQ multiplex PCR. The DNA was the basis for D and trimming; V, J and clone size are from that table. The sample contains some 240,000 clones, approximately 80% of which appear only once. The clonotype comes from a human donor in a cohort sampled during active COVID-19. The V call is TRBV6-5, the J call TRBJ2-3; TRBD2 is a possible D gene (5 bases). Input material: peripheral blood. The CDR3: CASSYSRAPDTQYF. DNA for the CDR3: TGTGCCAGCAGTTACTCGAGGGCACCAGATACGCAGTATTTT.